This is a list of T cell receptor beta chains from one sample in a study of control samples from healthy donors and cancer patients. Only in-frame clones appear in the TCRdb table, and some are missing; sequencing was by immunoSEQ multiplex PCR. The table shows 85,000 to 90,000 clones, with approximately 88% occurring only once. The specimen sequenced was PBMCs. The receptors were sampled from a woman aged 45-59 years with colorectal cancer. The CDR3 runs from the conserved cysteine through the conserved F or W. Each record gives: CDR3 DNA, CDR3 protein, D gene, clone size, J gene, V gene. D genes are given only for firm matches. Expanded clones get a size class; other rows say once, few or many, or leave the size out.

TGCGCCAGCAGAAGCGGGGGGGTAGAGACCCAGTACTTC,CASRSGGVETQYF,TRBD2,NA,TRBJ2-5,TRBV10-2
TGTGCCAGCAGCCAAGCTTCACAGGCTCTTGAAGCTTTCTTT,CASSQASQALEAFF,NA,NA,TRBJ1-1,TRBV3-1/TRBV3-2
TGCAGTGCGAGGGTCGGGGACACCATATATTTT,CSARVGDTIYF,NA,NA,TRBJ1-3,TRBV20-1
TGCGCCAGCGCAGGGGGGCCTTATGGCTACACCTTC,CASAGGPYGYTF,TRBD1,NA,TRBJ1-2,TRBV10-2
TGTGCCAGCAGCTTGGCGGCGGGGTGGGATACGCAGTATTTT,CASSLAAGWDTQYF,NA,NA,TRBJ2-3,TRBV5-6
TGTGCCAGCTCACTCCGGGACGGGCCTTACAATGAGCAGTTCTTC,CASSLRDGPYNEQFF,NA,NA,TRBJ2-1,TRBV18
TGTGCCAGCAGCGTAGCCCCAGGGGAGTACTATGGCTACACCTTC,CASSVAPGEYYGYTF,NA,NA,TRBJ1-2,TRBV9
TGCGCCAGCAGCTTGGAAGGAGAACTGAACACTGAAGCTTTCTTT,CASSLEGELNTEAFF,NA,NA,TRBJ1-1,TRBV5-1
TGTGCCAGCAGTTTCGGGTTCGGCTACACCTTC,CASSFGFGYTF,NA,NA,TRBJ1-2,TRBV12-3/TRBV12-4
TGTGCCAGCAGTTACCCATCTAGCGGGGAAGAGACCCAGTACTTC,CASSYPSSGEETQYF,TRBD2,NA,TRBJ2-5,TRBV6-5
TGTGCCTGGATCGGAAAGAGCTCCTATAATTCACCCCTCCACTTT,CAWIGKSSYNSPLHF,NA,NA,TRBJ1-6,TRBV30
TGTGCCACCAGTGATTTGTACAGGGGTCAAGGCTACACCTTC,CATSDLYRGQGYTF,TRBD1,NA,TRBJ1-2,TRBV24-1
TGTGCCAGCAGCCCCCCGTTCGGGGCCAACGTCCTGACTTTC,CASSPPFGANVLTF,NA,NA,TRBJ2-6,TRBV2
TGTGCCAGCAGCTTACCTAACCTCGCTGAAGCTTTCTTT,CASSLPNLAEAFF,NA,NA,TRBJ1-1,TRBV7-2
TGTGCCAGCAGCCTTGAGGGTGGCTACACCTTC,CASSLEGGYTF,NA,NA,TRBJ1-2,TRBV3-1/TRBV3-2
TGTGCCAGCAGTTTAGGGGGAGGGGGAGGCTACACCTTC,CASSLGGGGGYTF,NA,NA,TRBJ1-2,TRBV28
TGTGCCACCAGTGATGGGGGACCTGGCTACACCTTC,CATSDGGPGYTF,NA,NA,TRBJ1-2,TRBV24-1
TGTGCCAGCTCCCCGACAGGGTCAGTCGGCGGCTACACCTTC,CASSPTGSVGGYTF,TRBD1,once,TRBJ1-2,TRBV27
TGCGCCAGCAGTCAATCGGAGCCAGATACGCAGTATTTT,CASSQSEPDTQYF,NA,NA,TRBJ2-3,TRBV23-1
TGTGCCAGCACCGCTCCAGGTGGCCGAGTCACTGAAGCTTTCTTT,CASTAPGGRVTEAFF,NA,NA,TRBJ1-1,TRBV6-5
TGTGCCAGTAGCGCGGACCCGGGAAACATTCAGTACTTC,CASSADPGNIQYF,NA,NA,TRBJ2-4,TRBV19
TGTGCCAGCAGTATAGCGGGGGACCGTACCGGGGAGCTGTTTTTT,CASSIAGDRTGELFF,TRBD2,NA,TRBJ2-2,TRBV28
TGCGCCAGCAGCGACGACACTGAAGCTTTCTTT,CASSDDTEAFF,NA,NA,TRBJ1-1,TRBV5-1
TGTGCCAGCACACAGGCCGCCGCCTCTGGAAACACCATATATTTT,CASTQAAASGNTIYF,NA,NA,TRBJ1-3,TRBV28
TGTGCCACCAGTGATGCCGCAGAGATGTCTGAAGCTTTCTTT,CATSDAAEMSEAFF,NA,NA,TRBJ1-1,TRBV24-1
TGTGCCAGCTCCCGGACAGGGGAGGCGAACACCGGGGAGCTGTTTTTT,CASSRTGEANTGELFF,TRBD1,many,TRBJ2-2,TRBV18
TGTGCCAGCAGCCTGCTTGTTTCCGGGGAGCTGTTTTTT,CASSLLVSGELFF,NA,once,TRBJ2-2,TRBV3-1/TRBV3-2
TGTGCCAGCAGCCTGGGCGGGTTCGGAGAGACCCAGTACTTC,CASSLGGFGETQYF,NA,NA,TRBJ2-5,TRBV28